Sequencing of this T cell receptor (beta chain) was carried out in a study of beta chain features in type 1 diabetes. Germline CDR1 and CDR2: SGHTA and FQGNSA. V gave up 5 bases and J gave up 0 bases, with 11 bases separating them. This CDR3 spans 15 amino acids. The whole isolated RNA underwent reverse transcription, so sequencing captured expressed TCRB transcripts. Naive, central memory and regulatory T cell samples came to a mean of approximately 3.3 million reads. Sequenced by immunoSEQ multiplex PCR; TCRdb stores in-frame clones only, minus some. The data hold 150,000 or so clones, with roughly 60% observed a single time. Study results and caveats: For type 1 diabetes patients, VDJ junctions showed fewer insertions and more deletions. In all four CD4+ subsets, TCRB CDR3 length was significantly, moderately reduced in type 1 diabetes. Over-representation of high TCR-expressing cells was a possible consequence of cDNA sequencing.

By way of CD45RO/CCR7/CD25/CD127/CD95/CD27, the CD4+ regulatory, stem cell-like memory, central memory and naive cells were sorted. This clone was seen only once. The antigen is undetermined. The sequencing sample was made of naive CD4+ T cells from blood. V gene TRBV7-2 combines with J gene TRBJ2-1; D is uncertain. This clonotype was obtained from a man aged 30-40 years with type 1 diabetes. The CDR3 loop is CASSPSESSYNEQFF. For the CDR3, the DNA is TGTGCCAGCAGCCCTTCTGAGAGCTCCTACAATGAGCAGTTCTTC.